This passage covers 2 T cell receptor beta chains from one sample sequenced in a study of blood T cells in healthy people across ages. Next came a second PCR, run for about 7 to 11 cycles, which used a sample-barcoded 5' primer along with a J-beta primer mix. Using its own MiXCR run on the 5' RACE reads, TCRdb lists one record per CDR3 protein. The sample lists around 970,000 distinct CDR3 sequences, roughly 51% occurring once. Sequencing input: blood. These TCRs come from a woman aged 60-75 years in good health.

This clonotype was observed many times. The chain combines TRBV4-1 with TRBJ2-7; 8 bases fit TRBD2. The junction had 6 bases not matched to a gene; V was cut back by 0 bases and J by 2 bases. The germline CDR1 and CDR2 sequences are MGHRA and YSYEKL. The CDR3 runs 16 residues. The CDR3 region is CASSQDWLAGPYEQYF. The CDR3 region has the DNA TGCGCCAGCAGCCAAGACTGGCTAGCGGGTCCCTACGAGCAGTACTTC.

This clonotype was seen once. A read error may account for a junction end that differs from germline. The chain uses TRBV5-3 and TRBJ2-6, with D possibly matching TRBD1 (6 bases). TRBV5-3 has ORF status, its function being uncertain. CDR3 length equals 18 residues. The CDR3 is CASSLAVGQLSGANVLTF. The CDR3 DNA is TGTGCCAGCAGCTTGGCCGTGGGACAACTGAGTGGGGCCAACGTCCTGACTTTC.